One and the same sample provided the 11 T cell receptor beta chains below, sequenced in a study of blood T cell repertoires in COVID-19. The table came from immunoSEQ multiplex PCR; TCRdb's copy has only in-frame clones and leaves some out. The table records more than 150,000 clones, about 80% of them present only once. Specimen: PBMCs or T cells enriched from blood (not recorded which). Receptor source: a man between 60 and 70 years old who had been exposed to COVID-19.

The rearrangement links TRBV11-2 to TRBJ2-7; no firm D call. The V end was cut by 1 base, the J end by 3 bases, with 7 bases between. Germline-derived CDR1 and CDR2 are SGHAT and FQNNGV. The CDR3 extends over 13 amino acids. This chain's CDR3 is CASSLGPGYEQYF. The CDR3 DNA follows: TGTGCCAGCAGCTTAGGTCCGGGCTACGAGCAGTACTTC.

The chain uses TRBV7-6 and TRBJ1-1; no clear D. The CDR3 covers 14 residues. V lost 1 base and J lost 4, with 10 bases in between. Germline CDR1 is SGHVS and CDR2 is FNYEAQ. The DNA for the CDR3 is TGTGCCAGCAGCTTAGATCCAGGAAGCACTGAAGCTTTCTTT. The encoded protein is CASSLDPGSTEAFF.

A remark on this clone: This sample also contains other DNA sequences that code for the same CDR3. This chain connects TRBV28 to TRBJ2-7; 16 bases match TRBD2. The CDR3 is made up of 16 amino acids. V shed 2 bases and J 4 bases; nucleotides not matched to a gene: 2. Germline lookup yields CDR1 MDHEN and CDR2 SYDVKM. In DNA form, the CDR3 reads TGTGCCAGCAGTTTAGGGACTAGCGGGAGGGTTTACGAGCAGTACTTC. Its translation: CASSLGTSGRVYEQYF.

This rearrangement joins TRBV3-1 (or the pseudogene TRBV3-2) to TRBJ2-1; possibly TRBD2 for D (5 bases). The length of the CDR3 is 17 residues. The V end was cut by 4 bases, the J end by 3 bases, with 19 bases between. Per the germline V gene, CDR1 is LGHDT and CDR2 is YNNKEL (reference sequence). The CDR3 loop is CASSPDLPAASYNEQFF. CDR3 in DNA: TGTGCCAGCAGCCCAGACCTCCCAGCGGCGAGCTACAATGAGCAGTTCTTC.

J is TRBJ2-3 and V is TRBV7-2, with 9 positions matching TRBD2. V lost 4 bases, J lost 4 bases, and 12 bases stayed unmatched. This CDR3 is built from 17 residues. From germline, CDR1 is SGHTA and CDR2 FQGNSA. The CDR3 loop reads CASSWELAGTIPDTQYF. The DNA for the CDR3 is TGTGCCAGCAGCTGGGAGCTAGCGGGGACGATTCCAGATACGCAGTATTTT. Together with reference TRBV7-2 and TRBJ2-3, the CDR3 gives the full variable domain: GAGVSQSPSNKVTEKGKDVELRCDPISGHTALYWYRQSLGQGLEFLIYFQGNSAPDKSGLPSDRFSAERTGGSVSTLTIQRTQQEDSAVYLCASSWELAGTIPDTQYFGPGTRLTVL.

This clone was observed once. Given a much more abundant clone one base away, this may be a read error. The same CDR3 arises from other DNA sequences in this sample as well. The CDR3 here is CAWSVGQGTEAFF. DNA of the CDR3: TGTGCCTGGAGTGTTGGGCAGGGCACTGAAGCTTTCTTT. This chain links TRBV30 with TRBJ1-1, with D possibly matching TRBD1 (5 bases). V lost 0 bases, J lost 4 bases, and 9 bases lay in between. Germline loops: CDR1 GTSNPN, CDR2 SVGIG (reference sequence). The CDR3 contains 13 residues.

In its sample, this clone was seen many times. The chain couples TRBV19 to TRBJ1-2; 7 bases align to TRBD1. CDR1 and CDR2 from the germline V gene are LNHDA and SQIVND (reference sequence). This CDR3 is 16 amino acids long. V shed 9 bases and J 4 bases; nucleotides not matched to a gene: 17. The CDR3 DNA is TGTGCCAGCTTGGGTTTTGGACAGGCGCCGTTCTATGGCTACACCTTC. Its protein product is CASLGFGQAPFYGYTF. Full variable domain (rest looked up from reference TRBV19 and TRBJ1-2): DGGITQSPKYLFRKEGQNVTLSCEQNLNHDAMYWYRQDPGQGLRLIYYSQIVNDFQKGDIAEGYSVSREKKESFPLTVTSAQKNPTAFYLCASLGFGQAPFYGYTFGSGTRLTVV.

Here the CDR3 DNA reads TGTGCCAGCAGTTCCCCCGGTGGCGGCTATGGCTACACCTTC. This translates into CASSSPGGGYGYTF. The rearrangement uses TRBV6-2 or TRBV6-3 and TRBJ1-2, with D uncertain. The CDR3 runs to 14 residues. Germline-derived CDR1 and CDR2 are MNHEY and SVGEGT. The V gene lost 4 bases and the J gene lost 4 bases, with 13 bases spanning the gap.

A word on this clone: The sample has other DNA sequences that encode this CDR3 too. J is TRBJ1-1 and V is TRBV5-1; D ambiguous. The V end lost 0 bases, the J end lost 1 base, and 7 bases lay between the germline ends. CDR1 SGHRS and CDR2 YFSETQ come from the germline V gene. The CDR3 covers 14 residues. Here the CDR3 reads CASSLAAGNTEAFF. CDR3 DNA: TGCGCCAGCAGCTTGGCCGCAGGGAACACTGAAGCTTTCTTT.

The CDR3 spells CASSLVGGTGTSGTPEQFF. CDR3 DNA sequence: TGTGCCAGCAGCTTAGTGGGGGGGACCGGGACTAGCGGGACCCCCGAGCAGTTCTTC. J is TRBJ2-1 and V is TRBV11-3, with TRBD2 matching 13 bases. This CDR3 contains 19 residues. V lost 1 base and J lost 10; bases outside the gene matches: 16. Germline V gives CDR1 SGHNT, CDR2 YENEEA.

V usage is TRBV11-3 and J usage is TRBJ1-2; D perhaps matches TRBD1 (6 bases). The CDR3 extends over 14 amino acids. V lost 5 bases and J 5 bases, leaving 15 bases between the germline ends. Germline loops: CDR1 SGHNT, CDR2 YENEEA. DNA of the CDR3: TGTGCCAGCAGCCCCCTCGACAGGCCTTATGGCTACACCTTC. Its translation: CASSPLDRPYGYTF.